This is a list of T cell receptor beta chains from one sample in a study of cytomegalovirus exposure and HLA in healthy donors. The table came from immunoSEQ multiplex PCR; TCRdb's copy has only in-frame clones and leaves some out. The table records about 130,000 clones, roughly 10% of them present only once. Sequencing used PBMCs. These receptors originate from a man aged 45-65 years in good health and CMV-seronegative. CDR3s include the opening cysteine and the closing phenylalanine or tryptophan.

j_call v_call cdr3_aa
TRBJ2-2 TRBV6-5 CASRPGTLTGELFF
TRBJ2-7 TRBV29-1 CSVGGGTGSYEQYF
TRBJ1-2 TRBV30 CAWGQGNGYTF
TRBJ2-5 TRBV9 CASSAHRAQETQYF
TRBJ1-3 TRBV29-1 CSGRLSGSGNTIYF
TRBJ1-1 TRBV19 CASSMTGVNTEAFF
TRBJ1-6 TRBV9 CASSVRGDRTSPLHF
TRBJ1-1 TRBV30 CAWRDPRQVLNTEAFF
TRBJ2-3 TRBV5-6 CASSRGQAIGTQYF
TRBJ2-1 TRBV4-1 CASSQDIETSGHNEQFF
TRBJ1-3 TRBV19 CASSTVLFSGNTIYF
TRBJ2-1 TRBV4-1 CASSQRGGSYNEQFF
TRBJ1-1 TRBV28 CASCRNTEAFF
TRBJ2-2 TRBV7-3 CASSLSGSGTTGELFF
TRBJ2-1 TRBV6-1 CASSDLGLAKSYNEQFF
TRBJ2-1 TRBV7-3 CASSLSPSIGNEQFF
TRBJ1-5 TRBV28 CASSSPRESGNQPQHF
TRBJ2-1 TRBV13 CASSLRFGTSYNEQFF
TRBJ2-6 TRBV28 CASSIPLKRPRPNSGANVLTF
TRBJ1-1 TRBV28 CASTRGGQVGEAFF
TRBJ2-2 TRBV5-1 CASSLEPGMNTGELFF
TRBJ1-2 TRBV5-8 CASSWGDYGYTF
TRBJ2-3 TRBV19 CASSIGRQFTDTQYF
TRBJ1-6 TRBV6-1 CASSGDRASYNSPLHF
TRBJ2-1 TRBV6-1 CASSEAWAGPARQFF
TRBJ1-1 TRBV7-6 CASSSQGAGTEAFF
TRBJ2-5 TRBV9 CASSGSDGWIETQYF
TRBJ2-3 TRBV4-2 CASSQGLAGAEDTQYF
TRBJ2-7 TRBV7-9 CASSPDRGAYYEQYF
TRBJ2-3 TRBV27 CASSLSGGSRWTQYF
TRBJ2-7 TRBV28 CASSLTGSATGFHEQYF
TRBJ1-4 TRBV30 CAWGLQGRNEKLFF
TRBJ2-1 TRBV9 CASSVGSGRLHEQFF